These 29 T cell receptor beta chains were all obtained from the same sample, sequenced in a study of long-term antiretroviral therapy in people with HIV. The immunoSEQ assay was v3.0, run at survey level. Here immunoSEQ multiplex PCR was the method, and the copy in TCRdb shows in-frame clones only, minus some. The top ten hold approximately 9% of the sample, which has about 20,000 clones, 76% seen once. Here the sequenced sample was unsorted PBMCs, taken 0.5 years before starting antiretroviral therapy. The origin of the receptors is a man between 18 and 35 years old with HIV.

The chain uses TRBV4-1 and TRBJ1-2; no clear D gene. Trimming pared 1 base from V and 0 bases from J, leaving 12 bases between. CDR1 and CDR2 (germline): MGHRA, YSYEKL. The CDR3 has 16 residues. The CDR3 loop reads CASSQGAVGANYGYTF. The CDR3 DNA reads TGCGCCAGCAGCCAAGGGGCGGTTGGGGCTAACTATGGCTACACCTTC.

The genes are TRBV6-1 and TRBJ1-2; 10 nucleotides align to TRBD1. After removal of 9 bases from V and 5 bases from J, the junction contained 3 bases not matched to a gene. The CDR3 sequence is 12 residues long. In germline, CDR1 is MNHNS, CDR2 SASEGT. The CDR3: CASPGQGYGYTF. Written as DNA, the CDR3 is TGTGCCAGTCCGGGACAGGGGTATGGCTACACCTTC.

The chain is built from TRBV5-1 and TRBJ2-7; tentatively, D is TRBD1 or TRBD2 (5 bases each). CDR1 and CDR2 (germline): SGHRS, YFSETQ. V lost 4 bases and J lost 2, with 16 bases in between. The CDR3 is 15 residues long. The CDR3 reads CASSPWVGTTYEQYF. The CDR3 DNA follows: TGCGCCAGCAGCCCCTGGGTAGGGACCACCTACGAGCAGTACTTC.

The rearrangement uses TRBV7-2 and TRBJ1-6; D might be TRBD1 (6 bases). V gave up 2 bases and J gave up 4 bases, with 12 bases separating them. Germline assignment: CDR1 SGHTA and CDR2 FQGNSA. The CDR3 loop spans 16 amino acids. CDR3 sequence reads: CASSLPGGPYNSPLHF. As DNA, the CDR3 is TGTGCCAGCAGCTTACCGGGGGGCCCTTATAATTCACCCCTCCACTTT.

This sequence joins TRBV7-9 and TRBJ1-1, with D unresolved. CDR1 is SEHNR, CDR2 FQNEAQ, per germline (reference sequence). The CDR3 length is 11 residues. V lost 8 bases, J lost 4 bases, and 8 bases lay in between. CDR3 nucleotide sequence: TGTGCCAGCGGTGAAGTCACTGAAGCTTTCTTT. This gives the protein CASGEVTEAFF.

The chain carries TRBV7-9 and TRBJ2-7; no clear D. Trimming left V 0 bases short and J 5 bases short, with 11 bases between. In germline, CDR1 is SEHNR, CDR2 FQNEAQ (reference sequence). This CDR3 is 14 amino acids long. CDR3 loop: CASSLAQQAHEQYF. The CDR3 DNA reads TGTGCCAGCAGCTTAGCACAGCAGGCTCACGAGCAGTACTTC.

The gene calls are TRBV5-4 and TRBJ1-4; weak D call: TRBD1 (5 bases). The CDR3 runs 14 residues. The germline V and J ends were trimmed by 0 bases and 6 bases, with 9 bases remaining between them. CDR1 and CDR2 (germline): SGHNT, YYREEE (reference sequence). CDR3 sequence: CASSLGEGDEKLFF. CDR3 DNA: TGTGCCAGCAGCTTGGGGGAAGGGGATGAAAAACTGTTTTTT.

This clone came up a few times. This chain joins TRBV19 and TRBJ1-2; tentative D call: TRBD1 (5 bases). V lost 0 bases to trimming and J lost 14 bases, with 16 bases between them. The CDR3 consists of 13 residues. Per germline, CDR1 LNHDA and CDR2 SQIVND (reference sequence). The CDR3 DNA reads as TGTGCCAGTAGTATAGATCGTGAGAGGGGCCAGACCTTC. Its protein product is CASSIDRERGQTF.

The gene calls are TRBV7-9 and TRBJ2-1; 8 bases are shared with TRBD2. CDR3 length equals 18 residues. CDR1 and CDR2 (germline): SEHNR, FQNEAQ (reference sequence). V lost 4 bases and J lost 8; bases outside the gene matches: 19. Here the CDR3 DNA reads TGTGCCAGCAGCTCCCCCCCGTTCGGGGGGGCCATAATATATGAGCAGTTCTTC. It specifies CASSSPPFGGAIIYEQFF.

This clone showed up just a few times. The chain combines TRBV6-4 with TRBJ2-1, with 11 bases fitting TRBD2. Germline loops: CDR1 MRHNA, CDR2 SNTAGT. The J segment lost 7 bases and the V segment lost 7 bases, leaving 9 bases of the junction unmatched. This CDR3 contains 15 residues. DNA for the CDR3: TGTGCCAGCACAGCACTAGCGGGAGAGAGGAATGAGCAGTTCTTC. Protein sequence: CASTALAGERNEQFF.

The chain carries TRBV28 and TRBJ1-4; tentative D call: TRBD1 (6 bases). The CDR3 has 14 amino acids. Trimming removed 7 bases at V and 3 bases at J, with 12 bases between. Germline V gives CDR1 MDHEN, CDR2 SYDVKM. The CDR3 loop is CASTLGGANEKLFF. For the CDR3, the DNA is TGTGCCAGCACGTTAGGGGGAGCTAATGAAAAACTGTTTTTT.

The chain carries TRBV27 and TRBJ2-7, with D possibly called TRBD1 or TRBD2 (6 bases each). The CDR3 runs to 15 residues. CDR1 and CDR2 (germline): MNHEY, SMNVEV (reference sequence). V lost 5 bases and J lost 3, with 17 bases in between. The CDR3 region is CASSTQGGRFYEQYF. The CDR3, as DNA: TGTGCCAGCAGTACACAGGGAGGTAGATTCTACGAGCAGTACTTC.

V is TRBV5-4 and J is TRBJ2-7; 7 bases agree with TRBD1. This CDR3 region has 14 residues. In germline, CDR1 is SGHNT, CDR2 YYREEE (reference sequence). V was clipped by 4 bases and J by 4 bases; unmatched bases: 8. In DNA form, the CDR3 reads TGTGCCAGCAGCGAGGGAAGACAGGGATACGAGCAGTACTTC. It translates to CASSEGRQGYEQYF. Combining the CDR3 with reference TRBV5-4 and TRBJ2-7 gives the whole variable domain ETGVTQSPTHLIKTRGQQVTLRCSSQSGHNTVSWYQQALGQGPQFIFQYYREEENGRGNFPPRFSGLQFPNYSSELNVNALELDDSALYLCASSEGRQGYEQYFGPGTRLTVT.

CDR3 amino acids: CASRPIGQGKGGTEAFF. CDR3 nucleotides: TGTGCCAGCAGACCCATCGGACAGGGTAAAGGGGGGACTGAAGCTTTCTTT. The chain has TRBV2 and TRBJ1-1; 8 nucleotides line up with TRBD1. CDR3 length: 17 residues. V was pared by 6 bases and J by 5 bases, with 17 bases of the junction left unmatched. Germline CDR1 SNHLY, CDR2 FYNNEI.

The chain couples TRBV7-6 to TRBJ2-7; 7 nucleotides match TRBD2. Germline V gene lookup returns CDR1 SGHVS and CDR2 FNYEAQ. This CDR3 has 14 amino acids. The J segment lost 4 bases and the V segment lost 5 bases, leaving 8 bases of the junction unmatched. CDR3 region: CASSLGTTFYEQYF. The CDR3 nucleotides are TGTGCCAGCAGCCTAGGGACTACCTTTTACGAGCAGTACTTC.

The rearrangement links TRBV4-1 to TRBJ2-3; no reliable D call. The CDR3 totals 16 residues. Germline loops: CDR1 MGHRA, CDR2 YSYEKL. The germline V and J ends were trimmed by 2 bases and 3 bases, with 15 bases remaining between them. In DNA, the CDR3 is TGCGCCAGCAGCCAAACCGGACCAACCACGACAGATACGCAGTATTTT. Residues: CASSQTGPTTTDTQYF.

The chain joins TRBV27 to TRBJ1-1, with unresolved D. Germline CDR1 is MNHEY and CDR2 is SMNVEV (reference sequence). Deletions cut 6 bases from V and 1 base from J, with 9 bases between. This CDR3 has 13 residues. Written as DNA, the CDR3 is TGTGCCAGCAGCCCCGCCGGGAACACTGAAGCTTTCTTT. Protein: CASSPAGNTEAFF.

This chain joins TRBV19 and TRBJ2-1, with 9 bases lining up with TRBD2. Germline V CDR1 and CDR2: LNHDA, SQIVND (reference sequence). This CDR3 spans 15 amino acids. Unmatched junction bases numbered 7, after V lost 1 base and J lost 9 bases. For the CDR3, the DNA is TGTGCCAGTAGTATAGTGGCTAGCGGGATTCCTGAGCAGTTCTTC. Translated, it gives CASSIVASGIPEQFF.

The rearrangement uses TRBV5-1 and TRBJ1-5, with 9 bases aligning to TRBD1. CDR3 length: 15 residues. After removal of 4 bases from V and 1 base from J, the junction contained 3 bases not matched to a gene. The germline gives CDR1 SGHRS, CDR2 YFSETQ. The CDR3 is CASSLQGASNQPQHF. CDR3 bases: TGCGCCAGCAGCCTACAGGGGGCGAGCAATCAGCCCCAGCATTTT.

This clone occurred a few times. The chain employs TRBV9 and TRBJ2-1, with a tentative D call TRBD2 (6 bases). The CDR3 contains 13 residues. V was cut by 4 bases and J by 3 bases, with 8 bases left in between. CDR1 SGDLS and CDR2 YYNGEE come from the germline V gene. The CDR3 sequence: CASSRGYYNEQFF. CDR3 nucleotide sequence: TGTGCCAGCAGCCGGGGGTACTACAATGAGCAGTTCTTC.

For the CDR3, the DNA is TGTGCCACCAGCAGATCGATGACAGACTCCTACGAGCAGTACTTC. Translating gives CATSRSMTDSYEQYF. The chain recombines TRBV15 with TRBJ2-7, with D perhaps matching TRBD1 (5 bases). The CDR3 spans 15 residues. CDR1 is LNHNV, CDR2 YYDKDF, per germline (reference sequence). The V end lost 2 bases, the J end lost 0 bases, and 11 bases lay between the germline ends.

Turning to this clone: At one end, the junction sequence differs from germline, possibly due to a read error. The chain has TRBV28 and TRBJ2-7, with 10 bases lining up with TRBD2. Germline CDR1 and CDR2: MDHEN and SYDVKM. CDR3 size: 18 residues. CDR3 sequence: CASSLRIGGLAGGSEEYF. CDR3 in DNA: TGTGCCAGCAGTTTAAGGATAGGGGGATTAGCGGGAGGATCCGAGGAGTACTTC.

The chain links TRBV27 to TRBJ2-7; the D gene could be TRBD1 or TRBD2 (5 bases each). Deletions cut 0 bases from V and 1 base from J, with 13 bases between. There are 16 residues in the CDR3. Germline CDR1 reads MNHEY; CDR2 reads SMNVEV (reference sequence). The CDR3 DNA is TGTGCCAGCAGTTTATCGGGACCGTCCCTTTCCTACGAGCAGTACTTC. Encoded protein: CASSLSGPSLSYEQYF.

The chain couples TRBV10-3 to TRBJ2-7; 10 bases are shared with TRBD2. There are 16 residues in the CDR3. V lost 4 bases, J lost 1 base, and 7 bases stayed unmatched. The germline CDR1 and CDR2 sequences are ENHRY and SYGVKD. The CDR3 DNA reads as TGTGCCATCAGTGGGGGTCAGACTAGCGGGTCCTACGAGCAGTACTTC. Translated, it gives CAISGGQTSGSYEQYF.

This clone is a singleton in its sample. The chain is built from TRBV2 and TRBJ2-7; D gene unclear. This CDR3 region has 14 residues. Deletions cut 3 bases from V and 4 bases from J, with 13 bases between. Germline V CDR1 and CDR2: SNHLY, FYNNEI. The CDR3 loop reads CASSDPRTWYEQYF. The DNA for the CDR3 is TGTGCCAGCAGTGACCCCCGTACCTGGTACGAGCAGTACTTC. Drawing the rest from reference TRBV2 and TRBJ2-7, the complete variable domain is EPEVTQTPSHQVTQMGQEVILRCVPISNHLYFYWYRQILGQKVEFLVSFYNNEISEKSEIFDDQFSVERPDGSNFTLKIRSTKLEDSAMYFCASSDPRTWYEQYFGPGTRLTVT.

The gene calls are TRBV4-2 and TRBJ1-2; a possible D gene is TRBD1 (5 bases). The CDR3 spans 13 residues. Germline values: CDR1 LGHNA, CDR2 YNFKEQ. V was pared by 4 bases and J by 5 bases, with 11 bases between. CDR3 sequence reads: CASSPTRGYGYTF. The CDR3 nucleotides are TGTGCCAGCAGCCCGACAAGGGGATATGGCTACACCTTC.

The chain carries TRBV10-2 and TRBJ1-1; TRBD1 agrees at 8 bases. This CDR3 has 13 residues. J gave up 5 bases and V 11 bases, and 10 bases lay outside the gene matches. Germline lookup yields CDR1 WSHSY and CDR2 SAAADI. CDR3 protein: CAAAAGGPTEAFF. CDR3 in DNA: TGCGCCGCGGCGGCAGGGGGCCCGACTGAAGCTTTCTTT.

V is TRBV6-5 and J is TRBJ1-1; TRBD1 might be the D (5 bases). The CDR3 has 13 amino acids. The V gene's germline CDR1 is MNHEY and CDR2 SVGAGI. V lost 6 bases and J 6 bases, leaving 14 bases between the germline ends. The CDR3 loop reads CASSPPGGAEAFF. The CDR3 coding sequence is TGTGCCAGCAGCCCGCCCGGGGGAGCTGAAGCTTTCTTT.

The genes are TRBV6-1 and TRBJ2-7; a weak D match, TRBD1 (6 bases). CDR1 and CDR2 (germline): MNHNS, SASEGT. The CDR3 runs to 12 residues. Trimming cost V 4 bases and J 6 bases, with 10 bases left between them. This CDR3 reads CASSANRAEQYF. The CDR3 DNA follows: TGTGCCAGCAGTGCCAACAGGGCCGAGCAGTACTTC.